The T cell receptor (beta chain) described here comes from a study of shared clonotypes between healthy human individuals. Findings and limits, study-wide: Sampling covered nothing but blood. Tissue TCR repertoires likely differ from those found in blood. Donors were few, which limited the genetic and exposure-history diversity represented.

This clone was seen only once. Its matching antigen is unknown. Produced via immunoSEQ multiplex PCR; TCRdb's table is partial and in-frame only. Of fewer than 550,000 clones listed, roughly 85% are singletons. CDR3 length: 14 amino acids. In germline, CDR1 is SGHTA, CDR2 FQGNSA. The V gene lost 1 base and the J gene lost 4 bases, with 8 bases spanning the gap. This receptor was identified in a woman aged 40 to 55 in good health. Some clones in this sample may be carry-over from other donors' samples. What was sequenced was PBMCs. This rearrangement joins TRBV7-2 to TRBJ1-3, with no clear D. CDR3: CASSLDGIGNTIYF. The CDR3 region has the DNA TGTGCCAGCAGCTTAGATGGCATCGGAAACACCATATATTTT.